This T cell receptor (beta chain) was recorded in a study of metastatic and nonmetastatic thyroid tumors (dated by TCRdb to between 2020 and 2021). Broadly, across the study: The researchers compared repertoires between peripheral blood samples and tumor or nodule tissue samples from patients with malignant or benign thyroid disease. Overall study results and their limits: TCR beta diversity was reported as significantly higher in malignant tumors than in benign nodules, in both blood and tumor samples.

Receptor amplification or capture employed PCR. Instrument used: Illumina HiSeq 4000. High-throughput sequencing was used to profile the TCR beta-chain CDR3 region of every patient. The original methods were these. Drawing on CDR3 differences between clinicopathological groups, the researchers built a classifier meant to tell apart patients with distant-metastatic papillary thyroid cancer. To measure repertoire diversity the researchers used the Shannon index, while the Morisita-Horn index served to gauge how similar the tumor and blood repertoires were. TCRdb redid the processing of the public reads, applying fastp at Q25 and MiXCR, and retained in-frame beta chains. The V and J calls and clone size come from TCRdb's table, not from the authors' own analysis. Here the sample has around 19,000 clones; around 11% occur a single time. 7.6% of the sample goes to the ten largest clones. This clone was picked up a small number of times. The antigen this receptor binds is unknown. No much larger clonotype is one base removed from it; base qualities were not supplied.

Before undergoing thyroid surgery, none of the patients had been given any kind of treatment. Using T-cell receptor beta sequencing, the researchers looked back retrospectively at clinical samples from patients, gathered between about 2011 and 2018. CDR1 is given as DFQATT and CDR2 as SNEGSKA, both from the germline V gene (reference sequence). The CDR3 runs 15 amino acids, cysteine and phenylalanine included. Only CDR3 DNA is held: 45 bases, read in frame from base 1. The V and J ends are trimmed by 0 bases and 4 bases, leaving 13 bases between them. The V and J segments used are TRBV20-1 and TRBJ2-1, with the D call perhaps TRBD1 or TRBD2, as 6 bases match in each case. The sample was blood. The TCR was taken from a female donor with papillary thyroid cancer or a benign thyroid nodule (not recorded which). Some clones in this sample may be carry-over from other donors' samples. The nucleotide sequence reads as follows: TGCAGTGCTAGAGATCCGGGGGCCGGGTACAATGAGCAGTTCTTC. This encodes CSARDPGAGYNEQFF.